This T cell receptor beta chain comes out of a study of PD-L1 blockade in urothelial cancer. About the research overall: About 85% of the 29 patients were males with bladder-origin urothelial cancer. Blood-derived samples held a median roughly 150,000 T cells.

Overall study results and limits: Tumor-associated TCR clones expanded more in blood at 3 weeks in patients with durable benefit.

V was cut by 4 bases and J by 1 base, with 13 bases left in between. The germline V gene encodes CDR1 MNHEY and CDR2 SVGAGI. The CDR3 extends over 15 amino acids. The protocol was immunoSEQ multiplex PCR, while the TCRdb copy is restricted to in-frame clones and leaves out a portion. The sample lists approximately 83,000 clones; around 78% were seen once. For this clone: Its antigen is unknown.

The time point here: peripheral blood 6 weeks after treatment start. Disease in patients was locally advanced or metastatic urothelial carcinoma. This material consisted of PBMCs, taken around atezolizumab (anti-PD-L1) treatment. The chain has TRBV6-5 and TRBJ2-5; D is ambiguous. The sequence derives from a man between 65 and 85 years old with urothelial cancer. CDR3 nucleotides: TGTGCCAGCAGTTGGGCGACGGCCCCCCAAGAGACCCAGTACTTC. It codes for CASSWATAPQETQYF.